This T cell receptor (beta chain) was found in a study of shared clonotypes between healthy human individuals. Study results and limitations: Naive subsets typically showed greater estimated richness than memory subsets. Lower generation probabilities were found for non-shared clonotypes than for those shared by all four donors.

Per the germline V gene, CDR1 is SGHTA and CDR2 is FQGNSA. J gave up 8 bases and V 5 bases, and 9 bases lay outside the gene matches. The CDR3 has 15 residues. Concerning this clone itself: What it recognizes is unknown.

Sequencing was performed with immunoSEQ multiplex PCR; in TCRdb, only in-frame clones are kept and a portion is missing. Of some 2,100,000 clones in the sample, under 97% were seen once. The origin of this receptor is a man between 18 and 29 years old in good health. The chain is built from TRBV7-2 and TRBJ1-2; TRBD1 matches at 12 bases. Sequenced input: naive CD4+ T cells sorted from blood. As to subset: CD45RA+ positively selected. The CDR3 DNA reads as TGTGCCAGCAGCGCCGGGACAGGGGGCAGCGGAGGCTACACCTTC. It is translated as CASSAGTGGSGGYTF.